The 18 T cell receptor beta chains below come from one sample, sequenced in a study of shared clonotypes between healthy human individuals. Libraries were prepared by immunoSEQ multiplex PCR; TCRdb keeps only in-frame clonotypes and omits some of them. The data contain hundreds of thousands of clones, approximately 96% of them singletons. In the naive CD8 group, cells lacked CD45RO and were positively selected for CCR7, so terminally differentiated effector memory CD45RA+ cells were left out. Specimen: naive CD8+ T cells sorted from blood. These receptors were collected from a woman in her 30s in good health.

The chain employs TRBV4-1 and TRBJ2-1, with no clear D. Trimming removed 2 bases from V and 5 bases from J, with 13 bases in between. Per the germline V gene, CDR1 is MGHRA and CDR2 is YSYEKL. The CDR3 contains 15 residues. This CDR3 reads CASSQPGRWNNEQFF. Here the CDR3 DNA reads TGCGCCAGCAGCCAACCTGGTCGGTGGAACAATGAGCAGTTCTTC.

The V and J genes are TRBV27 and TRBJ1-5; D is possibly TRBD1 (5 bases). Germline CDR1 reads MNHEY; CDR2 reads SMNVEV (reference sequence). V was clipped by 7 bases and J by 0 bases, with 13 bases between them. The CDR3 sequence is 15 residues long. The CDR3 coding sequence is TGTGCCAGCACCACAGGCGACGGTAGCAATCAGCCCCAGCATTTT. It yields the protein CASTTGDGSNQPQHF.

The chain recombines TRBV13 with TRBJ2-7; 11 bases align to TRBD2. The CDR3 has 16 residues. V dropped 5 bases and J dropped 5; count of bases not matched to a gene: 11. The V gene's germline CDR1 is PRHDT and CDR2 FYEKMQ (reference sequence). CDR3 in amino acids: CASSPRLTSGAHEQYF. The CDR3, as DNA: TGTGCCAGCAGCCCACGACTGACTAGCGGGGCCCACGAGCAGTACTTC.

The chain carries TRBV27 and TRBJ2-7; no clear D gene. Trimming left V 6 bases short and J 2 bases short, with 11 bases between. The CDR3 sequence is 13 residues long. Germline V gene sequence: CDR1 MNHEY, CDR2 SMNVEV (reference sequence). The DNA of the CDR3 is TGTGCCAGCAGGGGCAGTGAGACCTACGAGCAGTACTTC. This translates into CASRGSETYEQYF.

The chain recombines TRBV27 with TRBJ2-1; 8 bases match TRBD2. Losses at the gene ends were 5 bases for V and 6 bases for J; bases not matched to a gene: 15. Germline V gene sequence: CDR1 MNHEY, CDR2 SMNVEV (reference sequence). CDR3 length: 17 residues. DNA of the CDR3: TGTGCCAGCAGTGATACTGAAAGACTAGCGTATCGCAATGAGCAGTTCTTC. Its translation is CASSDTERLAYRNEQFF.

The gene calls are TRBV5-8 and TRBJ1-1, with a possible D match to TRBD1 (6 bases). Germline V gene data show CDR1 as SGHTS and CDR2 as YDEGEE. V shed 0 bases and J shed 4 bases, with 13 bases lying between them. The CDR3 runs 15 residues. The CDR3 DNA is TGTGCCAGCAGCTTGGCCAGGGGATACCCCACTGAAGCTTTCTTT. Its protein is CASSLARGYPTEAFF.

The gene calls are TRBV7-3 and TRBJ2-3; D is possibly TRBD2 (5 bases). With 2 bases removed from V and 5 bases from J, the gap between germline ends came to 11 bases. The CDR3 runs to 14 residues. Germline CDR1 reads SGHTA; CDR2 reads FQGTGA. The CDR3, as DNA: TGTGCCAGCAGCTTAGTTGGAGAGGGAGATACGCAGTATTTT. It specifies CASSLVGEGDTQYF.

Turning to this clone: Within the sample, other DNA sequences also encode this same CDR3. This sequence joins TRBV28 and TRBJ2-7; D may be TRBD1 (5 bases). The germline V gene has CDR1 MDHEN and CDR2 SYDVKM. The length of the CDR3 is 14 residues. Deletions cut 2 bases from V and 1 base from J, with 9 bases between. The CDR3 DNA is TGTGCCAGCAGTTTAAGGGGTCGGTCCTACGAGCAGTACTTC. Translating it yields CASSLRGRSYEQYF.

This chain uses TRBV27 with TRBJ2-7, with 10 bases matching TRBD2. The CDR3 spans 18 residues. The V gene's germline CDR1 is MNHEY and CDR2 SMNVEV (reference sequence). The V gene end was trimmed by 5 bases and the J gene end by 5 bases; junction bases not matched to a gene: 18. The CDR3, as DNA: TGTGCCAGCAGTCCCTACCAAGTGCCGGGACTAGCGAGACACGAGCAGTACTTC. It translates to CASSPYQVPGLARHEQYF.

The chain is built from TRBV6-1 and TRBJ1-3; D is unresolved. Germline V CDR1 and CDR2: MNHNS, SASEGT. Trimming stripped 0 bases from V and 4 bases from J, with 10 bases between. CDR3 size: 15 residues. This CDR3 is CASSEAPVDGNTIYF. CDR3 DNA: TGTGCCAGCAGTGAAGCGCCGGTGGACGGAAACACCATATATTTT.

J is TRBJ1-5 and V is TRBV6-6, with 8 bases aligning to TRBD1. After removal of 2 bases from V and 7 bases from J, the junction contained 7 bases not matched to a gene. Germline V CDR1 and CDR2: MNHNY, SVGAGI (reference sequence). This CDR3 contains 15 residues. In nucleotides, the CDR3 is TGTGCCAGCAGTTACGGCAGGGGGCTGCGGCAGCCCCAGCATTTT. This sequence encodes CASSYGRGLRQPQHF.

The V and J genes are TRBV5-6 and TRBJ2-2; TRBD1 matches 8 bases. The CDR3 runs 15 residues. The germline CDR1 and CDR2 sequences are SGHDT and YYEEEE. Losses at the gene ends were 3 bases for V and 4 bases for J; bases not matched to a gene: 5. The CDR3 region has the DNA TGTGCCAGCAGCTGGGGGACAGGCGGCACCGGGGAGCTGTTTTTT. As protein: CASSWGTGGTGELFF.

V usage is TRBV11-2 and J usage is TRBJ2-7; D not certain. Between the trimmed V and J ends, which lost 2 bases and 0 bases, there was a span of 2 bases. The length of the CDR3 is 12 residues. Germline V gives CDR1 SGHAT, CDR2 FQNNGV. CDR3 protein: CASSLFSYEQYF. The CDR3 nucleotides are TGTGCCAGCAGCTTATTCTCCTACGAGCAGTACTTC.

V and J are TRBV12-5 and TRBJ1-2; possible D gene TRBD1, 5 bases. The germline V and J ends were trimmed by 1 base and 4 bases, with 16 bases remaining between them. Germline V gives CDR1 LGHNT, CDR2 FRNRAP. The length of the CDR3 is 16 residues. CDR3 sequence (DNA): TGTGCTAGTGGTTTGGGGGACCGGACGCCTGTCTATGGCTACACCTTC. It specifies CASGLGDRTPVYGYTF.

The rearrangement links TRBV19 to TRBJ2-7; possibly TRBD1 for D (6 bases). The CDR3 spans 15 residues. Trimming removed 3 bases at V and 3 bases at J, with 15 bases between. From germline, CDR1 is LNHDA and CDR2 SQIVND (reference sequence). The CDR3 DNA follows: TGTGCCAGTAGTATTCGTGTCAGGGGAATCTACGAGCAGTACTTC. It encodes CASSIRVRGIYEQYF.

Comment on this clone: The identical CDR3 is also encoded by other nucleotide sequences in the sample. The CDR3 nucleotides read TGTGCCAGCAGGCCGTTGGCGCGGGCGAACACCGGGGAGCTGTTTTTT. Its protein product is CASRPLARANTGELFF. The rearrangement uses TRBV28 and TRBJ2-2, with a weak D call TRBD2 (5 bases). V was clipped by 6 bases and J by 0 bases, with 14 bases between them. This CDR3 region has 16 residues. Germline loops: CDR1 MDHEN, CDR2 SYDVKM.

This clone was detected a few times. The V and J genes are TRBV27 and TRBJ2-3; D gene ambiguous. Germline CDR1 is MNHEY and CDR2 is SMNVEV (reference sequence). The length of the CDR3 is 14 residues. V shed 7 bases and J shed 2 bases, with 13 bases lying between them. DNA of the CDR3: TGTGCCAGCAATCCGGTAGGGAACACAGATACGCAGTATTTT. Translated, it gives CASNPVGNTDTQYF.

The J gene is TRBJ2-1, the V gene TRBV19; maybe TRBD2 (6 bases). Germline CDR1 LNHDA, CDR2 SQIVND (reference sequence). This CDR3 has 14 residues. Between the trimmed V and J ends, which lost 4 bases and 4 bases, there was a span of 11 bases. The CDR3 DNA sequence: TGTGCCAGTAGTACCGGGACTCATTACAATGAGCAGTTCTTC. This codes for CASSTGTHYNEQFF.